The 32 T cell receptor beta chains below were found in one sample sequenced in a study of T cell clones after liver transplantation. TCRdb's copy holds only in-frame clones and misses some; the assay was immunoSEQ multiplex PCR. The repertoire holds 68,000 or so clones, with 80% as singletons. Sequencing was performed on CD4+ T cells from blood, taken before liver transplant. The receptors were gathered from a human donor who received a liver transplant.

V and J are TRBV5-1 and TRBJ1-2; unclear D gene. The germline V gene has CDR1 SGHRS and CDR2 YFSETQ. V was pared by 0 bases and J by 0 bases, with 6 bases between. The CDR3 runs 14 residues. CDR3 protein: CASSLEGPNYGYTF. Written as DNA, the CDR3 is TGCGCCAGCAGCTTGGAGGGCCCTAACTATGGCTACACCTTC.

The rearrangement links TRBV6-6 to TRBJ2-3, with 7 bases lining up with TRBD2. V lost 3 bases to trimming and J lost 2 bases; unmatched junction nucleotides: 5. The CDR3 totals 15 residues. Germline CDR1 reads MNHNY; CDR2 reads SVGAGI (reference sequence). Here the CDR3 reads CASSYTGTTTDTQYF. CDR3 sequence (DNA): TGTGCCAGCAGTTATACCGGGACTACCACAGATACGCAGTATTTT.

The chain is built from TRBV30 and TRBJ1-1; the D gene is possibly TRBD1 (5 bases). Germline CDR1 GTSNPN, CDR2 SVGIG (reference sequence). Trimming shortened V by 4 bases and J by 10 bases, and 16 bases separated the two germline ends. The CDR3 is 12 residues long. In DNA form, the CDR3 reads TGTGCCTGGATTGGGGGAGGGATGGGAGCTTTCTTT. It encodes CAWIGGGMGAFF.

The chain links TRBV27 to TRBJ1-1; no clear D gene. The germline CDR1 and CDR2 sequences are MNHEY and SMNVEV (reference sequence). The CDR3 length is 15 residues. V gave up 7 bases and J gave up 2 bases, with 17 bases separating them. For the CDR3, the DNA is TGTGCCAGCACCCAGGCCTGGGGAATTAACACTGAAGCTTTCTTT. It is translated as CASTQAWGINTEAFF.

Only a few counts were recorded for this clone. CDR3 DNA sequence: TGTGCCAGCTCACCACCGGGGGGCGGACAACTGAACACTGAAGCTTTCTTT. Translated, it gives CASSPPGGGQLNTEAFF. V and J are TRBV18 and TRBJ1-1; maybe TRBD1 (6 bases). This CDR3 is 17 amino acids long. The germline CDR1 and CDR2 sequences are KGHSH and LQKENI. V was shortened by 0 bases and J by 0 bases, with 14 bases between the two germline ends.

This chain joins TRBV15 and TRBJ2-6; weak D call: TRBD2 (6 bases). The CDR3 length is 17 residues. Germline CDR1 reads LNHNV; CDR2 reads YYDKDF (reference sequence). Trimming took 3 bases from V and 8 from J, leaving 20 bases between them. As DNA, the CDR3 is TGTGCCACCAGCAGGGTTCTTGGGACTGCCTCCCCCAACGTCCTGACTTTC. It encodes CATSRVLGTASPNVLTF.

This clone was recorded a few times. CDR3 nucleotide sequence: TGTGCCAGCAGCGTAGTCCCGGGGGCACTGGGAAACACCATATATTTT. Translated: CASSVVPGALGNTIYF. The J gene is TRBJ1-3, the V gene TRBV9; TRBD1 is a possible D gene (6 bases). V lost 0 bases, J lost 4 bases, and 14 bases lay in between. The CDR3 covers 16 residues. The germline V gene has CDR1 SGDLS and CDR2 YYNGEE.

This clone was detected once. The V gene is TRBV2, the J gene TRBJ2-5; D unresolved. Germline V lookup: CDR1 SNHLY, CDR2 FYNNEI. Trimming shortened V by 3 bases and J by 5 bases, and 10 bases separated the two germline ends. The CDR3 runs to 13 residues. This CDR3 reads CASSDVAGETQYF. The CDR3 DNA follows: TGTGCCAGCAGTGACGTAGCCGGGGAGACCCAGTACTTC.

The chain links TRBV4-1 to TRBJ1-4; no clear D. V lost 1 base and J lost 6, with 15 bases in between. The germline gives CDR1 MGHRA, CDR2 YSYEKL. The length of the CDR3 is 16 residues. The DNA of the CDR3 is TGCGCCAGCAGCCAAGTGGGAACGAGGTTGGATGAAAAACTGTTTTTT. Its protein product is CASSQVGTRLDEKLFF.

This clone occurred once. The rearrangement joins TRBV12-5 to TRBJ2-3; perhaps TRBD2 as D (5 bases). Germline CDR1 and CDR2: LGHNT and FRNRAP. There are 15 residues in the CDR3. Between the trimmed V and J ends, which lost 7 bases and 0 bases, there was a span of 14 bases. The DNA of the CDR3 is TGTGCTAGTGCCCCCGGCGGGTCTAGCACAGATACGCAGTATTTT. This translates into CASAPGGSSTDTQYF.

The chain has TRBV11-2 and TRBJ2-2, with 15 positions matching TRBD2. Per the germline V gene, CDR1 is SGHAT and CDR2 is FQNNGV. V trimming: 1 base; J trimming: 6 bases; junction bases outside the gene matches: 3. The CDR3 loop spans 17 amino acids. The CDR3 reads CASSLARTSGRAGELFF. The CDR3 nucleotides read TGTGCCAGCAGCTTAGCTCGGACTAGCGGGAGGGCCGGGGAGCTGTTTTTT.

The J gene is TRBJ2-6, the V gene TRBV28; no reliable D call. The CDR3 is 14 amino acids. From germline, CDR1 is MDHEN and CDR2 SYDVKM. Trimming shortened V by 6 bases and J by 4 bases, and 10 bases separated the two germline ends. CDR3 in amino acids: CASRPRSGANVLTF. CDR3 sequence (DNA): TGTGCCAGCAGACCACGGTCAGGGGCCAACGTCCTGACTTTC.

In its sample, this clone was seen once. This sequence joins TRBV6-5 and TRBJ1-2; D is perhaps TRBD1 (5 bases). The V and J ends lost 7 bases and 5 bases respectively, with 14 bases between them. In germline, CDR1 is MNHEY, CDR2 SVGAGI. The CDR3 spans 13 residues. As DNA, the CDR3 is TGTGCCAGCACCCCGGGACCCGGGTATGGCTACACCTTC. Protein: CASTPGPGYGYTF.

The sample holds one count of this clone. The genes are TRBV28 and TRBJ2-7; D may correspond to TRBD1 or TRBD2 (5 bases each). The germline V gene encodes CDR1 MDHEN and CDR2 SYDVKM. V lost 3 bases and J 0 bases, leaving 12 bases between the germline ends. This CDR3 region has 15 residues. In nucleotides, the CDR3 is TGTGCCAGCAGTTTTGGGGGAACCAGCTCCTACGAGCAGTACTTC. This sequence encodes CASSFGGTSSYEQYF.

The chain recombines TRBV6-5 with TRBJ2-1; D not resolved. The V gene's germline CDR1 is MNHEY and CDR2 SVGAGI. The V gene lost 0 bases and the J gene lost 4 bases, with 10 bases spanning the gap. The CDR3 is made up of 15 amino acids. CDR3 sequence (DNA): TGTGCCAGCAGTTACTCGAACCCACAGTACAATGAGCAGTTCTTC. Translation: CASSYSNPQYNEQFF.

The chain couples TRBV6-1 to TRBJ1-1; 7 nucleotides agree with TRBD1. Per germline, CDR1 MNHNS and CDR2 SASEGT. Trimming cost V 1 base and J 4 bases; bases outside gene matches: 3. The length of the CDR3 is 14 residues. CDR3 in DNA: TGTGCCAGCAGTGAAGTGGACAGGTCCACTGAAGCTTTCTTT. Translated: CASSEVDRSTEAFF.

The chain links TRBV18 to TRBJ1-5; the D gene is possibly TRBD1 (5 bases). CDR3 length equals 17 residues. V shed 3 bases and J shed 6 bases, with 21 bases lying between them. Germline V gene data show CDR1 as KGHSH and CDR2 as LQKENI. CDR3 in amino acids: CASSPNYDRGAGQPQHF. The CDR3 region has the DNA TGTGCCAGCTCACCTAACTACGATAGGGGAGCGGGTCAGCCCCAGCATTTT.

The genes are TRBV28 and TRBJ2-5; 8 nucleotides align to TRBD1. The CDR3 runs to 15 residues. The germline CDR1 and CDR2 sequences are MDHEN and SYDVKM. Trimming removed 6 bases from V and 5 bases from J; junction bases left unmatched: 11. The CDR3 nucleotides are TGTGCCAGCAGCCGTCCCGGGACAGGTGCGGAGACCCAGTACTTC. The encoded protein is CASSRPGTGAETQYF.

This chain links TRBV7-9 with TRBJ1-2; 12 nucleotides match TRBD1. Germline CDR1 SEHNR, CDR2 FQNEAQ (reference sequence). The CDR3 loop spans 15 amino acids. Germline trimming cut 5 bases from V and 3 bases from J; bases unmatched to any gene: 4. CDR3 sequence reads: CASSRDRGLDYGYTF. The CDR3 DNA sequence: TGTGCCAGCAGCCGGGACAGGGGGCTTGACTATGGCTACACCTTC.

This rearrangement joins TRBV27 to TRBJ1-1; no definite D call. CDR1 and CDR2 (germline): MNHEY, SMNVEV (reference sequence). This CDR3 has 13 amino acids. The V end lost 6 bases, the J end lost 5 bases, and 13 bases lay between the germline ends. CDR3 loop: CASRGGSGTEAFF. DNA for the CDR3: TGTGCCAGCAGGGGAGGGAGTGGGACTGAAGCTTTCTTT.

This clone was detected once. The chain employs TRBV11-2 and TRBJ2-7, with unresolved D. Trimming left V 4 bases short and J 2 bases short, with 12 bases between. Looked up from germline, CDR1 is SGHAT and CDR2 is FQNNGV. The CDR3 loop spans 14 amino acids. CDR3 nucleotides: TGTGCCAGCAGCTCAAGGGCCGTGGCCTACGAGCAGTACTTC. It translates to CASSSRAVAYEQYF. Combining the CDR3 with reference TRBV11-2 and TRBJ2-7 gives the whole variable domain EAGVAQSPRYKIIEKRQSVAFWCNPISGHATLYWYQQILGQGPKLLIQFQNNGVVDDSQLPKDRFSAERLKGVDSTLKIQPAKLEDSAVYLCASSSRAVAYEQYFGPGTRLTVT.

The gene calls are TRBV19 and TRBJ1-2, with TRBD1 identical over 7 bases. V gave up 5 bases and J gave up 5 bases; unmatched junction bases: 8. CDR1 and CDR2 from the germline V gene are LNHDA and SQIVND (reference sequence). The CDR3 contains 14 residues. The CDR3 DNA follows: TGTGCCAGTAGTCTTGGGGACAGAAAATATGGCTACACCTTC. Residues: CASSLGDRKYGYTF.

This chain uses TRBV2 with TRBJ2-7; possibly TRBD1 for D (5 bases). The CDR3 totals 13 residues. The V and J ends lost 6 bases and 6 bases respectively, with 15 bases between them. Germline V lookup: CDR1 SNHLY, CDR2 FYNNEI. The CDR3 region is CASRRSQGAEQYF. As DNA, the CDR3 is TGTGCCAGCAGAAGATCTCAGGGTGCCGAGCAGTACTTC.

V is TRBV7-8 and J is TRBJ1-1, with 8 bases matching TRBD1. This CDR3 comprises 14 residues. Trimming at V came to 4 bases and at J to 4 bases, leaving 5 bases not matched to a gene. Looked up from germline, CDR1 is SGHVS and CDR2 is FQNEAQ. The CDR3 protein is CASSSIQGVTEAFF. CDR3 DNA sequence: TGTGCCAGCAGCTCTATACAGGGGGTCACTGAAGCTTTCTTT. Full variable domain (rest looked up from reference TRBV7-8 and TRBJ1-1): GAGVSQSPRYKVAKRGQDVALRCDPISGHVSLFWYQQALGQGPEFLTYFQNEAQLDKSGLPSDRFFAERPEGSVSTLKIQRTQQEDSAVYLCASSSIQGVTEAFFGQGTRLTVV.

Turning to this clone: Other DNA sequences within the sample encode an identical CDR3. V gene TRBV6-5 combines with J gene TRBJ1-2, with TRBD1 as a possible D gene (6 bases). V gave up 6 bases and J gave up 7 bases, with 21 bases separating them. CDR3 length equals 15 residues. The germline V gene has CDR1 MNHEY and CDR2 SVGAGI. The CDR3 region is CASSSTGALVSGYTF. DNA for the CDR3: TGTGCCAGCAGCTCCACGGGGGCCCTGGTTTCTGGCTACACCTTC.

The chain carries TRBV7-2 and TRBJ1-2; D gene ambiguous. Deletions cut 4 bases from V and 7 bases from J, with 10 bases between. The V gene's germline CDR1 is SGHTA and CDR2 FQGNSA. This CDR3 contains 12 residues. CDR3 bases: TGTGCCAGCAGCTCGCCCCGGGCTGGCTACACCTTC. Protein: CASSSPRAGYTF. Supplemented by reference TRBV7-2 and TRBJ1-2, the full variable domain reads GAGVSQSPSNKVTEKGKDVELRCDPISGHTALYWYRQSLGQGLEFLIYFQGNSAPDKSGLPSDRFSAERTGGSVSTLTIQRTQQEDSAVYLCASSSPRAGYTFGSGTRLTVV.

The chain recombines TRBV5-1 with TRBJ2-7, with 10 positions matching TRBD2. The junction had 7 bases not matched to a gene; V was cut back by 2 bases and J by 2 bases. Germline CDR1 reads SGHRS; CDR2 reads YFSETQ. The CDR3 sequence is 16 residues long. DNA for the CDR3: TGCGCCAGCAGCTTCTCTAGCGGGAGCCTTCCCTACGAGCAGTACTTC. It specifies CASSFSSGSLPYEQYF.

The table lists this clone with a count of one. V and J are TRBV19 and TRBJ2-6; unclear D gene. Germline-derived CDR1 and CDR2 are LNHDA and SQIVND (reference sequence). V was pared by 4 bases and J by 1 base, with 8 bases between. The CDR3 has 15 residues. The CDR3 coding sequence is TGTGCCAGTAGTAATAGTGGGTCTGGGGCCAACGTCCTGACTTTC. Amino acid sequence: CASSNSGSGANVLTF.

The V and J genes are TRBV4-1 and TRBJ2-7; D remains unclear. With 1 base removed from V and 1 base from J, the gap between germline ends came to 14 bases. Germline V gene data show CDR1 as MGHRA and CDR2 as YSYEKL. The CDR3 sequence is 16 residues long. CDR3 in amino acids: CASSQVVLDGSYEQYF. CDR3 DNA sequence: TGCGCCAGCAGCCAAGTCGTTTTGGACGGATCCTACGAGCAGTACTTC.

The V call is TRBV9, the J call TRBJ2-2; 14 bases match TRBD2. Germline CDR1 and CDR2: SGDLS and YYNGEE. There are 21 residues in the CDR3. V lost 4 bases, J lost 5 bases, and 19 bases stayed unmatched. The CDR3 sequence: CASSPQPGTSGSMVITGELFF. For the CDR3, the DNA is TGTGCCAGCAGCCCCCAGCCCGGGACTAGCGGGAGTATGGTCATTACCGGGGAGCTGTTTTTT.

V usage is TRBV7-9 and J usage is TRBJ2-4; TRBD1 matches at 7 bases. This CDR3 spans 15 amino acids. The ends lost 1 base at V and 2 bases at J; junction bases unmatched: 2. Germline loops: CDR1 SEHNR, CDR2 FQNEAQ (reference sequence). As DNA, the CDR3 is TGTGCCAGCAGCTTAGAGGGGGCATCCAAAAACATTCAGTACTTC. It translates to CASSLEGASKNIQYF.

In its sample, this clone was seen a few times. The J gene is TRBJ2-1, the V gene TRBV28, with D perhaps TRBD2 (6 bases). Deletions cut 3 bases from V and 7 bases from J, with 13 bases between. CDR3 size: 14 residues. Germline V gene lookup returns CDR1 MDHEN and CDR2 SYDVKM. The CDR3 DNA follows: TGTGCCAGCAGTTTTCCCCTAGCGAGTAATGAGCAGTTCTTC. It is translated as CASSFPLASNEQFF.